The 18 T cell receptor beta chains presented below share a single source sample, sequenced in a study of T cells in Graves' hyperthyroidism and ophthalmopathy. RNA transcripts served as the template for amplifying TCR beta CDR3 regions. Initially, a first-round RT-PCR of the TCR CDR3 employed the HTBI primer set. TCRdb itself ran the multiplex PCR reads through MiXCR, one entry per CDR3 protein. The sample gives hundreds of thousands of distinct CDR3 sequences, 14% of which show up once; about 10% is in the top ten. The sample taken for sequencing was blood. These receptors originate from a woman aged 18 to 35 with Graves' hyperthyroidism.

This clonotype was detected many times. The rearrangement joins TRBV3-1 to TRBJ1-2; D might be TRBD1 (5 bases). Germline V gene data show CDR1 as LGHDT and CDR2 as YNNKEL (reference sequence). V shed 5 bases and J shed 4 bases, with 14 bases lying between them. The CDR3 contains 14 residues. CDR3 DNA sequence: TGTGCCAGCAGCACAGGAGGAAGGCCCTATGGCTACACCTTC. This codes for CASSTGGRPYGYTF.

This clonotype has ten or more counts. The gene calls are TRBV4-1 and TRBJ1-1; D unresolved. Germline CDR1 MGHRA, CDR2 YSYEKL. V lost 1 base, J lost 1 base, and 13 bases lay in between. The CDR3 extends over 16 amino acids. The CDR3 is CASSQVVRAANTEAFF. In DNA, the CDR3 is TGCGCCAGCAGCCAAGTAGTTAGGGCGGCGAACACTGAAGCTTTCTTT.

This clonotype showed up many times. This chain uses TRBV24-1 with TRBJ2-3, with TRBD2 identical over 9 bases. The J segment lost 2 bases and the V segment lost 1 base, leaving 6 bases of the junction unmatched. Germline V lookup: CDR1 KGHDR, CDR2 SFDVKD. CDR3 length: 17 residues. CDR3 DNA sequence: TGTGCCACCAGTGATTTTCGCGGACTAGCGATCACAGATACGCAGTATTTT. Translation: CATSDFRGLAITDTQYF.

J is TRBJ1-1 and V is TRBV7-9; D gene uncertain. The ends were cut back, 4 bases at V and 5 bases at J, with 11 bases in the middle. Germline V gives CDR1 SEHNR, CDR2 FQNEAQ (reference sequence). This CDR3 has 13 amino acids. The CDR3 DNA reads TGTGCCAGCAGCTCTAGGGTAAGGACTGAAGCTTTCTTT. Its translation is CASSSRVRTEAFF. The full variable domain, completed using reference TRBV7-9 and TRBJ1-1, is DTGVSQNPRHKITKRGQNVTFRCDPISEHNRLYWYRQTLGQGPEFLTYFQNEAQLEKSRLLSDRFSAERPKGSFSTLEIQRTEQGDSAMYLCASSSRVRTEAFFGQGTRLTVV.

This clonotype was counted many times. The rearrangement links TRBV7-9 to TRBJ2-5, with TRBD1 as a possible D gene (6 bases). The CDR3 contains 13 residues. The V end was cut by 7 bases, the J end by 3 bases, with 12 bases between. Germline V CDR1 and CDR2: SEHNR, FQNEAQ (reference sequence). The chain's CDR3 is CASTQTGEETQYF. CDR3 bases: TGTGCCAGCACCCAGACAGGAGAAGAGACCCAGTACTTC.

This clonotype was counted only a few times. This chain uses TRBV11-2 with TRBJ1-5; TRBD1 might be the D (5 bases). Germline-derived CDR1 and CDR2 are SGHAT and FQNNGV. This CDR3 has 12 residues. The V and J ends lost 5 bases and 7 bases respectively, with 9 bases between them. Written as DNA, the CDR3 is TGTGCCAGCAGCGAGGGGAGACAGCCCCAGCATTTT. It codes for CASSEGRQPQHF.

This chain links TRBV25-1 with TRBJ2-3, with 7 bases aligning to TRBD2. CDR1 and CDR2 (germline): MGHDK, SYGVNS. V was pared by 1 base and J by 5 bases, with 12 bases of the junction left unmatched. There are 17 residues in the CDR3. DNA of the CDR3: TGTGCCAGCAGTGAATGGGAAGCCCGTTCTAGCGGAGATACGCAGTATTTT. This encodes CASSEWEARSSGDTQYF. The entire variable domain, with the rest obtained from reference TRBV25-1 and TRBJ2-3, is as follows: EADIYQTPRYLVIGTGKKITLECSQTMGHDKMYWYQQDPGMELHLIHYSYGVNSTEKGDLSSESTVSRIRTEHFPLTLESARPSHTSQYLCASSEWEARSSGDTQYFGPGTRLTVL.

This sequence joins TRBV19 and TRBJ2-1, with unresolved D. The CDR3 length is 13 residues. Germline V gene data show CDR1 as LNHDA and CDR2 as SQIVND (reference sequence). The V and J ends lost 4 bases and 6 bases respectively, with 10 bases between them. The CDR3, as DNA: TGTGCCAGTAGTACCACAGTGGGCAATGAGCAGTTCTTC. Amino acids: CASSTTVGNEQFF.

This clonotype has just a few counts. The chain recombines TRBV2 with TRBJ2-5, with 9 bases identical to TRBD1. This CDR3 region has 15 residues. Per germline, CDR1 SNHLY and CDR2 FYNNEI. Trimming removed 5 bases from V and 4 bases from J; junction bases left unmatched: 8. DNA of the CDR3: TGTGCCAGCAGTAGACGGACAGGGGCAACAGAGACCCAGTACTTC. Protein product: CASSRRTGATETQYF. The variable domain in full, completed from reference TRBV2 and TRBJ2-5, reads EPEVTQTPSHQVTQMGQEVILRCVPISNHLYFYWYRQILGQKVEFLVSFYNNEISEKSEIFDDQFSVERPDGSNFTLKIRSTKLEDSAMYFCASSRRTGATETQYFGPGTRLLVL.

This clonotype was observed at least ten times. V gene TRBV20-1 combines with J gene TRBJ2-7, with 11 bases fitting TRBD2. Germline V gives CDR1 DFQATT, CDR2 SNEGSKA (reference sequence). J was trimmed by 2 bases and V by 1 base; bases with no gene match: 7. The CDR3 runs to 16 residues. CDR3 amino acids: CSARVVSGRAAYEQYF. The CDR3 DNA reads TGCAGTGCTAGAGTTGTTAGCGGGAGGGCCGCCTACGAGCAGTACTTC.

The V and J genes are TRBV29-1 and TRBJ2-1; TRBD1 matches at 7 bases. The CDR3 is 13 residues long. J gave up 6 bases and V 7 bases, and 9 bases lay outside the gene matches. The germline V gene has CDR1 SQVTM and CDR2 ANQGSEA. The CDR3 DNA reads as TGCAGCGGGGGGACAGCTACGGGCAATGAGCAGTTCTTC. It translates to CSGGTATGNEQFF.

The chain joins TRBV4-3 to TRBJ2-1; TRBD2 matches at 9 bases. Germline V lookup: CDR1 LGHNA, CDR2 YSLEER. The CDR3 length is 17 residues. Trimming cost V 0 bases and J 2 bases; bases outside gene matches: 5. The CDR3 DNA follows: TGCGCCAGCAGCCAAGAGAGTAGCGGGAGTCCCTACAATGAGCAGTTCTTC. This codes for CASSQESSGSPYNEQFF.

A few counts support this clonotype. For the CDR3, the DNA is TGTGCCAGCAGGACAACAGGGGAACGGGCCAATGAGCAGTTCTTC. Translation: CASRTTGERANEQFF. The chain recombines TRBV7-9 with TRBJ2-1; 7 nucleotides match TRBD1. Germline loops: CDR1 SEHNR, CDR2 FQNEAQ (reference sequence). There are 15 residues in the CDR3. The V segment lost 6 bases and the J segment 6 bases; nucleotides outside the gene matches: 11.

This clonotype was seen repeatedly, ten times or more. V is TRBV28 and J is TRBJ2-3, with 15 positions matching TRBD2. Germline loops: CDR1 MDHEN, CDR2 SYDVKM. The J segment lost 4 bases and the V segment lost 6 bases, leaving 8 bases of the junction unmatched. The CDR3 has 17 residues. CDR3 amino acids: CASREAWTSGRADTQYF. As DNA, the CDR3 is TGTGCCAGCAGAGAGGCGTGGACTAGCGGGAGGGCAGATACGCAGTATTTT.

This clonotype has just a few counts. CDR3 nucleotide sequence: TGTGCCAGCAGCCCTTCCGGGGGGCGTAGCTATGGCTACACCTTC. Protein: CASSPSGGRSYGYTF. This chain links TRBV5-5 with TRBJ1-2; TRBD1 might be the D (6 bases). The CDR3 totals 15 residues. Per germline, CDR1 SGHKS and CDR2 YYEKEE (reference sequence). Trimming shortened V by 4 bases and J by 4 bases, and 17 bases separated the two germline ends. The full variable domain, with the rest looked up from reference TRBV5-5 and TRBJ1-2, is DAGVTQSPTHLIKTRGQQVTLRCSPISGHKSVSWYQQVLGQGPQFIFQYYEKEERGRGNFPDRFSARQFPNYSSELNVNALLLGDSALYLCASSPSGGRSYGYTFGSGTRLTVV.

This chain connects TRBV20-1 to TRBJ2-5; 8 nucleotides line up with TRBD2. The CDR3 covers 15 residues. Germline V gene sequence: CDR1 DFQATT, CDR2 SNEGSKA (reference sequence). CDR3 sequence: CSHLRPAGVGETQYF. CDR3 nucleotides: TGCAGCCACCTCAGACCAGCGGGAGTGGGGGAGACCCAGTACTTC.

This clonotype was picked up many times. The chain carries TRBV20-1 and TRBJ2-7, with 9 bases identical to TRBD1. The CDR3 is 13 amino acids. Germline loops: CDR1 DFQATT, CDR2 SNEGSKA (reference sequence). V gave up 2 bases and J gave up 3 bases; unmatched junction bases: 2. CDR3 sequence (DNA): TGCAGTGCTAGATCGGGACAGGGCTACGAGCAGTACTTC. Translated: CSARSGQGYEQYF.

This clonotype was seen at least ten times. V usage is TRBV7-3 and J usage is TRBJ2-1; D gene uncertain. Germline V gene data show CDR1 as SGHTA and CDR2 as FQGTGA. The V end was cut by 2 bases, the J end by 7 bases, with 9 bases between. The CDR3 sequence is 13 residues long. CDR3 sequence reads: CASSLGLGNEQFF. The CDR3 bases are TGTGCCAGCAGCTTAGGCTTGGGGAATGAGCAGTTCTTC.